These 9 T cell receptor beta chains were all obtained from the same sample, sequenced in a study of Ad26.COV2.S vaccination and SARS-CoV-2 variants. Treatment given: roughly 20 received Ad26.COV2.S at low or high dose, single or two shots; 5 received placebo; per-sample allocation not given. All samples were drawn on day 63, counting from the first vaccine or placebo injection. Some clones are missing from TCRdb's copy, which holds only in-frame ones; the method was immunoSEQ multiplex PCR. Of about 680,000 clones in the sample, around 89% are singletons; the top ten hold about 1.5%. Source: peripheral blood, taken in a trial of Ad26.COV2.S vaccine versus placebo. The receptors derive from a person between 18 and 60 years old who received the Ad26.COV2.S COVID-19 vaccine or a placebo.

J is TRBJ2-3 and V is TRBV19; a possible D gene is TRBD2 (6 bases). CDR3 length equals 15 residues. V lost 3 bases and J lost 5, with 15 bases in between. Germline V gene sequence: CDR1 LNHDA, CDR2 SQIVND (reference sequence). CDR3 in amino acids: CASSISGPGRDTQYF. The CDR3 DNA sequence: TGTGCCAGTAGTATTAGCGGCCCGGGGCGAGATACGCAGTATTTT. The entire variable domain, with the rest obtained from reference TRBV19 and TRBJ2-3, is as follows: DGGITQSPKYLFRKEGQNVTLSCEQNLNHDAMYWYRQDPGQGLRLIYYSQIVNDFQKGDIAEGYSVSREKKESFPLTVTSAQKNPTAFYLCASSISGPGRDTQYFGPGTRLTVL.

Written as DNA, the CDR3 is TGCGCCAGCAGCTTGGACGGTGGGGGCAATCAGCCCCAGCATTTT. Translating gives CASSLDGGGNQPQHF. The V call is TRBV5-1, the J call TRBJ1-5; D gene unclear. V was pared by 0 bases and J by 2 bases, with 9 bases between. CDR3 length: 15 residues. Germline assignment: CDR1 SGHRS and CDR2 YFSETQ.

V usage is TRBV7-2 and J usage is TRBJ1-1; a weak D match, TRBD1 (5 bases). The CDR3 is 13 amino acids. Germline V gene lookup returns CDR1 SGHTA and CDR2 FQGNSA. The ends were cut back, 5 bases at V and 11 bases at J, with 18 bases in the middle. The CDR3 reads CASSQGTAVGAFF. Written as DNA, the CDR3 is TGTGCCAGCAGCCAAGGGACCGCGGTTGGGGCTTTCTTT.

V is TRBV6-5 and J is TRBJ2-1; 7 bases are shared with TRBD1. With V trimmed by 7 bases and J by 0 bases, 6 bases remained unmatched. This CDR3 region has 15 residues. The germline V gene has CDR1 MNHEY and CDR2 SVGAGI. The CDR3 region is CASTRTGPSYNEQFF. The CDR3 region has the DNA TGTGCCAGCACTCGGACAGGACCCTCCTACAATGAGCAGTTCTTC.

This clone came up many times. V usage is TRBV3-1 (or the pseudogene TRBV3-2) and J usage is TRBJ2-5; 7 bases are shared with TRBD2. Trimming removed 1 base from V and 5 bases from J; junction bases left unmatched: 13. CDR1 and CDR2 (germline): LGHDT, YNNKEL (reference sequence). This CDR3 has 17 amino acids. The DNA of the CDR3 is TGTGCCAGCAGCCAAGGCCTTGGGGGGGTCCGCCGGGAGACCCAGTACTTC. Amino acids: CASSQGLGGVRRETQYF.

The CDR3 sequence: CASSTDRNTEAFF. CDR3 nucleotide sequence: TGTGCCAGTAGTACGGACAGGAACACTGAAGCTTTCTTT. The genes are TRBV19 and TRBJ1-1; D perhaps matches TRBD1 (6 bases). Germline loops: CDR1 LNHDA, CDR2 SQIVND (reference sequence). Trimming took 4 bases from V and 1 from J, leaving 7 bases between them. This CDR3 region has 13 residues. The entire variable domain, with the rest obtained from reference TRBV19 and TRBJ1-1, is as follows: DGGITQSPKYLFRKEGQNVTLSCEQNLNHDAMYWYRQDPGQGLRLIYYSQIVNDFQKGDIAEGYSVSREKKESFPLTVTSAQKNPTAFYLCASSTDRNTEAFFGQGTRLTVV.

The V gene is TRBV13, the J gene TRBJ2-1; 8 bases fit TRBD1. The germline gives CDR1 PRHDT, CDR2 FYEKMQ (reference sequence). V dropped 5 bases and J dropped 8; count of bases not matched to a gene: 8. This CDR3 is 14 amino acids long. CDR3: CASSPDRGFDEQFF. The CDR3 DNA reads TGTGCCAGCAGCCCAGACAGGGGTTTCGATGAGCAGTTCTTC.

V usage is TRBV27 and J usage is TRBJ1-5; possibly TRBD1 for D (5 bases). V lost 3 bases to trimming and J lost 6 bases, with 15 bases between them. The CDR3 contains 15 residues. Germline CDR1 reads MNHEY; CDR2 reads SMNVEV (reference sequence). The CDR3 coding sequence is TGTGCCAGCAGTTTGTCAGGGATTTTGGGTCAGCCCCAGCATTTT. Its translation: CASSLSGILGQPQHF.

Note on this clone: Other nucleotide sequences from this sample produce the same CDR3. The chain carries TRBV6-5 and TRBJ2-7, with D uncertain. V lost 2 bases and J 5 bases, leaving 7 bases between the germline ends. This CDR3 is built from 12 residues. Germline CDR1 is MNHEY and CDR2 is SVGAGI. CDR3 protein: CASSYGGHEQYF. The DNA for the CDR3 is TGTGCCAGCAGTTACGGCGGACACGAGCAGTACTTC.